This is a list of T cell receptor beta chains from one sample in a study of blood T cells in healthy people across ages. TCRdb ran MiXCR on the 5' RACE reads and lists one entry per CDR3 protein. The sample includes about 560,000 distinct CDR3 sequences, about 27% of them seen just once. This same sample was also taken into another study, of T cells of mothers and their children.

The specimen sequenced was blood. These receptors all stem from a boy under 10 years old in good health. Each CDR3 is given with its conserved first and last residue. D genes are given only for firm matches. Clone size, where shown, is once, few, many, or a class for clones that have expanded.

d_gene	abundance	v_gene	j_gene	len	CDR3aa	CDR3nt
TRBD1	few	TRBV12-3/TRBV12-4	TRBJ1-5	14	CASSLTAGGQPQHF	TGTGCCAGCAGTTTAACGGCAGGGGGACAGCCCCAGCATTTT
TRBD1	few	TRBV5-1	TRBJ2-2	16	CASSRQTGRFTGELFF	TGCGCCAGCAGCAGGCAGACAGGGCGGTTTACCGGGGAGCTGTTTTTT
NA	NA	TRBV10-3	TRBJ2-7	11	CAISDPGQQYF	TGTGCCATCAGTGACCCGGGACAGCAGTACTTC
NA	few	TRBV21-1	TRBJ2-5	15	CASSKGGRAGETQYF	TGTGCCAGCAGCAAAGGAGGCAGGGCAGGGGAGACCCAGTACTTC
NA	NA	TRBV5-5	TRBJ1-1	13	CASSWNRETEAFF	TGTGCCAGCAGCTGGAACAGGGAAACTGAAGCTTTCTTT
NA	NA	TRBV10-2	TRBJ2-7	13	CASSEIRVNEQYF	TGCGCCAGCAGTGAAATCAGGGTGAACGAGCAGTACTTC
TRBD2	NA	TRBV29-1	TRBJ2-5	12	CSAWEGEVTQYF	TGCAGCGCCTGGGAGGGCGAAGTGACCCAGTACTTC
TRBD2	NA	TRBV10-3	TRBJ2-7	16	CAISPTSGGAVSEQYF	TGTGCCATCAGTCCCACTAGCGGGGGGGCCGTGAGCGAGCAGTACTTC
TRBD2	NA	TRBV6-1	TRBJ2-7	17	CASSEALPGLAGTEQYF	TGTGCCAGCAGTGAAGCGCTTCCGGGACTAGCGGGGACCGAGCAGTACTTC
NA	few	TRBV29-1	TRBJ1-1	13	CSGVSGWGTEAFF	TGCAGCGGGGTTTCTGGGTGGGGCACTGAAGCTTTCTTT
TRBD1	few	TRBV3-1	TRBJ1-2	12	CASSPTGQGYTF	TGTGCCAGCAGTCCGACAGGGCAAGGCTACACCTTC
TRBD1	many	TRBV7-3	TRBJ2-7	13	CASSLTTGAEQYF	TGTGCCAGCAGCTTAACAACAGGGGCCGAGCAGTACTTC
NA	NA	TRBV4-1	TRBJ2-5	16	CASSQSPQGTWETQYF	TGCGCCAGCAGCCAATCACCGCAGGGGACTTGGGAGACCCAGTACTTC
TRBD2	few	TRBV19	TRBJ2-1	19	CASRIVAGGFDSSYNEQFF	TGTGCCAGTAGAATTGTGGCGGGAGGGTTTGATAGCTCCTACAATGAGCAGTTCTTC
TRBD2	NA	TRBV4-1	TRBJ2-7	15	CASSQGRTSVNEQYF	TGCGCCAGCAGCCAAGGCAGGACTAGCGTCAACGAGCAGTACTTC
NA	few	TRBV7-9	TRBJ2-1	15	CASSLSASPPNEQFF	TGTGCCAGCAGCTTATCCGCCTCTCCCCCCAATGAGCAGTTCTTC
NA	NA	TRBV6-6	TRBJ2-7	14	CASSYRASEYEQYF	TGTGCCAGCAGTTATCGGGCGTCTGAGTACGAGCAGTACTTC
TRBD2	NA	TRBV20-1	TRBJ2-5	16	CSAARSSTGGGETQYF	TGCAGTGCCGCCCGGTCTTCGACGGGAGGTGGGGAGACCCAGTACTTC
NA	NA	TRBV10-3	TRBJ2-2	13	CAISESRDRELFF	TGTGCCATCAGTGAGTCTAGGGACAGGGAGCTGTTTTTT
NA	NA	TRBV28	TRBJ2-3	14	CASSSSQGSDTQYF	TGTGCCAGCAGTTCCTCCCAGGGGTCAGATACGCAGTATTTT
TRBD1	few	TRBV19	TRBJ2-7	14	CASSMGQGRHEQYF	TGTGCCAGTAGTATGGGACAGGGCCGCCACGAGCAGTACTTC
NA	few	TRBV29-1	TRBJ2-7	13	CSVEDPDFGEQYF	TGCAGCGTTGAAGATCCGGATTTCGGGGAGCAGTACTTC
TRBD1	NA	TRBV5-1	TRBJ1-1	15	CASSLDRGGNTEAFF	TGCGCCAGCAGCTTGGACAGGGGCGGGAACACTGAAGCTTTCTTT
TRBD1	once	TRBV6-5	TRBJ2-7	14	CASTLGDSSYEQYF	TGTGCCAGCACCTTGGGGGACAGCTCCTACGAGCAGTACTTC
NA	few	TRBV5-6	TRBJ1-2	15	CASSGDRGRFYGYTF	TGTGCCAGCAGCGGCGACAGAGGTCGCTTCTATGGCTACACCTTC
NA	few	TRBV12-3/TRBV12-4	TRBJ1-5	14	CASRSRGANQSQHF	TGTGCCAGCAGGTCTCGCGGGGCTAATCAGTCCCAGCATTTT
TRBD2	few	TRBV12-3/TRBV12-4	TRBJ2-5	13	CASSPGGAETQYF	TGTGCCAGCAGCCCCGGGGGGGCAGAGACCCAGTACTTC
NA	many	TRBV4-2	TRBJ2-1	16	CASSQDGQSSYNEQFF	TGTGCCAGCAGCCAAGACGGACAGAGCTCCTACAATGAGCAGTTCTTC
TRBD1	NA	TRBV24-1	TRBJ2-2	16	CATSDFNPGGAGELFF	TGTGCCACCAGTGATTTTAATCCAGGGGGTGCCGGGGAGCTGTTTTTT
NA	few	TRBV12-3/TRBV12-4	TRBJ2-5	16	CASTSWYFGLRETQYF	TGTGCCAGCACTTCATGGTATTTCGGCCTCCGAGAGACCCAGTACTTC
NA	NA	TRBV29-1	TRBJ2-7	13	CSVGQRNVGEQYF	TGCAGCGTTGGCCAGCGCAACGTCGGCGAGCAGTACTTC
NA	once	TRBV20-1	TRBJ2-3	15	CSATGHPTNSDTQYF	TGCAGTGCTACGGGCCACCCAACAAACTCAGATACGCAGTATTTT
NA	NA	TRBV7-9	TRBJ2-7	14	CASSNAIDGVLENF	TGTGCCAGCAGCAATGCGATAGACGGGGTTCTGGAGAACTTC
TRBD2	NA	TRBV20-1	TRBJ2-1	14	CSASVSGRGNEQFF	TGCAGTGCTAGTGTTAGCGGGAGGGGGAATGAGCAGTTCTTC
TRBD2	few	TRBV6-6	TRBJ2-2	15	CASSYKRGGTGELFF	TGTGCCAGCAGTTACAAGCGGGGGGGCACCGGGGAGCTGTTTTTT